These 13 T cell receptor beta chains originate from one sample sequenced in a study of blood T cell repertoires in COVID-19. The repertoire was sequenced with immunoSEQ multiplex PCR; TCRdb's copy has only in-frame clones and lacks some. The sample holds some 250,000 clones, 70% to 90% seen once. Input material: peripheral blood. The receptor source for this set is a woman in her forties who had recovered from COVID-19.

The chain couples TRBV28 to TRBJ2-3; TRBD2 agrees at 10 bases. The CDR3 is 15 residues long. Germline trimming cut 8 bases from V and 6 bases from J; bases unmatched to any gene: 11. Germline CDR1 MDHEN, CDR2 SYDVKM. For the CDR3, the DNA is TGTGCCAGCCCCGCTAGCGGGAGTGGGGTTGATACGCAGTATTTT. The encoded protein is CASPASGSGVDTQYF.

This chain links TRBV5-1 with TRBJ1-2, with 7 positions matching TRBD1. Germline trimming cut 4 bases from V and 4 bases from J; bases unmatched to any gene: 10. The CDR3 contains 15 residues. Germline V gives CDR1 SGHRS, CDR2 YFSETQ. The CDR3 DNA reads as TGCGCCAGCAGCCCCGAGGGACAGAGGTTCTATGGCTACACCTTC. It specifies CASSPEGQRFYGYTF.

The CDR3 region has the DNA TGTGCCAGTAGTCCCCGGAGGGGCCCCATGAACACTGAAGCTTTCTTT. This gives the protein CASSPRRGPMNTEAFF. The rearrangement uses TRBV19 and TRBJ1-1; TRBD1 is a possible D gene (5 bases). The V end lost 5 bases, the J end lost 0 bases, and 16 bases lay between the germline ends. The V gene's germline CDR1 is LNHDA and CDR2 SQIVND (reference sequence). CDR3 length equals 16 residues.

This rearrangement joins TRBV5-8 to TRBJ1-2, with 9 bases identical to TRBD1. The V segment lost 9 bases and the J segment 5 bases; nucleotides outside the gene matches: 11. Germline V gene data show CDR1 as SGHTS and CDR2 as YDEGEE. The CDR3 extends over 14 amino acids. In DNA form, the CDR3 reads TGTGCCACCCCAGAGGGACAGGGACTATATGGCTACACCTTC. Translated, it gives CATPEGQGLYGYTF.

This chain uses TRBV7-3 with TRBJ2-1; the D is unclear. Germline V lookup: CDR1 SGHTA, CDR2 FQGTGA. CDR3 length equals 16 residues. The V end was cut by 5 bases, the J end by 4 bases, with 18 bases between. The DNA of the CDR3 is TGTGCCAGCAGCCCCCCTGGCGGAGTGGCATACAATGAGCAGTTCTTC. This codes for CASSPPGGVAYNEQFF.

The chain carries TRBV30 and TRBJ2-3, with unresolved D. CDR1 and CDR2 from the germline V gene are GTSNPN and SVGIG (reference sequence). The CDR3 spans 12 residues. Trimming removed 2 bases from V and 6 bases from J, with 9 bases in between. CDR3 loop: CAWSPNRDTQYF. The CDR3 DNA follows: TGTGCCTGGAGTCCGAACCGGGATACGCAGTATTTT.

In nucleotides, the CDR3 is TGTGCCAGCAGCGTCGGGACTAGCGGGAGGGGACTACACAATGAGCAGTTCTTC. As protein: CASSVGTSGRGLHNEQFF. This sequence joins TRBV9 and TRBJ2-1; TRBD2 matches 16 bases. CDR3 length: 18 amino acids. Germline-derived CDR1 and CDR2 are SGDLS and YYNGEE. The V gene end was trimmed by 2 bases and the J gene end by 5 bases; junction bases not matched to a gene: 7.

The chain has TRBV7-9 and TRBJ2-7; the match to TRBD2 covers 9 bases. V trimming: 1 base; J trimming: 5 bases; junction bases outside the gene matches: 6. This CDR3 region has 15 residues. From germline, CDR1 is SEHNR and CDR2 FQNEAQ (reference sequence). The CDR3 region has the DNA TGTGCCAGCAGCTTAGGCGGGAGGGCTCTGGACGAGCAGTACTTC. It specifies CASSLGGRALDEQYF.

The chain links TRBV2 to TRBJ2-2, with 9 bases matching TRBD2. CDR1 SNHLY and CDR2 FYNNEI come from the germline V gene. The length of the CDR3 is 14 residues. The V and J ends lost 7 bases and 5 bases, in that order; junction bases with no gene match: 5. The CDR3 DNA sequence: TGTGCCAGCACGGGGACTAGCTGGACCGGGGAGCTGTTTTTT. It codes for CASTGTSWTGELFF.

The genes are TRBV9 and TRBJ2-1; maybe TRBD2 (6 bases). This CDR3 has 16 amino acids. Germline V lookup: CDR1 SGDLS, CDR2 YYNGEE. Trimming left V 2 bases short and J 0 bases short, with 12 bases between. The CDR3 nucleotides are TGTGCCAGCAGCGTCTCCCCCGGGAGCTCCTACAATGAGCAGTTCTTC. Translated, it gives CASSVSPGSSYNEQFF.

This chain joins TRBV5-5 and TRBJ1-6; D not certain. The germline gives CDR1 SGHKS, CDR2 YYEKEE (reference sequence). Between the trimmed V and J ends, which lost 4 bases and 4 bases, there was a span of 15 bases. CDR3 length: 16 residues. The CDR3 protein is CASSATTAGYNSPLHF. CDR3 in DNA: TGTGCCAGCAGCGCGACCACCGCAGGTTATAATTCACCCCTCCACTTT.

The chain uses TRBV19 and TRBJ1-1, with TRBD1 identical over 7 bases. The CDR3 has 12 amino acids. Germline V gene sequence: CDR1 LNHDA, CDR2 SQIVND (reference sequence). J lost 7 bases, V lost 3 bases, and 2 bases had no gene match. The CDR3 sequence is CASSIWDSEAFF. In nucleotides, the CDR3 is TGTGCCAGTAGTATCTGGGACAGTGAAGCTTTCTTT.

This clone showed up just once. The rearrangement uses TRBV10-1 and TRBJ2-5; TRBD1 is a possible D gene (6 bases). The CDR3 spans 15 residues. CDR1 is WNHNN and CDR2 is SYGVQD in the germline V gene (reference sequence). Between the trimmed V and J ends, which lost 8 bases and 5 bases, there was a span of 21 bases. CDR3 residues: CASGGGPHPGETQYF. CDR3 DNA: TGCGCCAGCGGGGGCGGGCCCCACCCGGGGGAGACCCAGTACTTC.